This TCR beta chain was sequenced in a study of neoadjuvant nivolumab and ipilimumab in lung cancer. Sequencing used immunoSEQ multiplex PCR; TCRdb keeps in-frame clones, though not all of them. The sample carries under 50,000 clones, about 89% recorded once. V lost 7 bases and J lost 1; bases outside the gene matches: 10. The CDR3 totals 15 residues. CDR1 is SGHNT, CDR2 YYREEE, per germline (reference sequence). Study observations and caveats: TCR richness and clonality were higher in tumors than adjacent uninvolved lung. Only a small number of samples underwent TCR sequencing.

This clone was recorded a few times. Its antigen is still unknown. The sequence was obtained from an adult with non-small cell lung cancer. Some clones in this sample may be carry-over from other donors' samples. The chain carries TRBV5-4 and TRBJ1-1, with TRBD1 matching 7 bases. This specimen was blood, taken before neoadjuvant nivolumab, alone or with ipilimumab. The CDR3 nucleotides read TGTGCCAGCCAGTTAGTCAGGGGGGAGAACACTGAAGCTTTCTTT. Amino acid sequence: CASQLVRGENTEAFF.